The 22 T cell receptor beta chains in this list originate from one sample, sequenced in a study of beta chain features in type 1 diabetes. Study-level findings and limits: When Type 1 diabetes patients were examined, their TCRB CDR3s proved moderately but significantly shorter in all four CD4+ subsets.

These receptors have no identified antigens. All of the isolated RNA was reverse transcribed, so expressed TCRB transcripts were sequenced. Sequenced by immunoSEQ multiplex PCR; TCRdb stores in-frame clones only, minus some. The sample carries fewer than 200,000 clones, 10% to 13% recorded once. The specimen sequenced was central memory CD4+ T cells from blood. Every receptor here comes from a man aged 25 to 40 with type 1 diabetes.

In this sample, this clone turned up a few times. The CDR3 DNA reads TGTGCCAGCAGCCCTCTGACAGGGTCCACCTACGAGCAGTACTTC. It encodes CASSPLTGSTYEQYF. This chain joins TRBV16 and TRBJ2-7; the match to TRBD1 covers 7 bases. The CDR3 totals 15 residues. The germline V gene has CDR1 KGHSY and CDR2 FQNENV. V was clipped by 4 bases and J by 2 bases; unmatched bases: 8.

V and J are TRBV29-1 and TRBJ2-5, with D possibly TRBD2 on 7 matching bases. Germline CDR1 is SQVTM and CDR2 is ANQGSEA. The CDR3 contains 13 residues. V was clipped by 3 bases and J by 5 bases, with 13 bases between them. The DNA of the CDR3 is TGCAGCGTTGATCGCGGGGGCAGGGAGACCCAGTACTTC. Translated: CSVDRGGRETQYF.

This CDR3 reads CASSTSQTENQPQHF. The CDR3 coding sequence is TGTGCCAGCAGCACTTCTCAGACAGAAAATCAGCCCCAGCATTTT. The chain carries TRBV7-9 and TRBJ1-5, with D perhaps TRBD1 (5 bases). CDR3 size: 15 residues. V was cut by 5 bases and J by 4 bases, with 15 bases left in between. Per germline, CDR1 SEHNR and CDR2 FQNEAQ (reference sequence). The full variable domain, completed using reference TRBV7-9 and TRBJ1-5, is DTGVSQNPRHKITKRGQNVTFRCDPISEHNRLYWYRQTLGQGPEFLTYFQNEAQLEKSRLLSDRFSAERPKGSFSTLEIQRTEQGDSAMYLCASSTSQTENQPQHFGDGTRLSIL.

This clone was seen a few times. This chain uses TRBV18 with TRBJ2-3; D gene unclear. Germline assignment: CDR1 KGHSH and CDR2 LQKENI. The V gene lost 3 bases and the J gene lost 0 bases, with 7 bases spanning the gap. The CDR3 is made up of 14 amino acids. For the CDR3, the DNA is TGTGCCAGCTCACCCGGGTCTAGCACAGATACGCAGTATTTT. It is translated as CASSPGSSTDTQYF.

Only a few counts were recorded for this clone. This sequence joins TRBV5-1 and TRBJ2-7; 9 nucleotides match TRBD1. The CDR3 loop spans 15 amino acids. CDR1 SGHRS and CDR2 YFSETQ come from the germline V gene. Unmatched junction bases numbered 6, after V lost 2 bases and J lost 3 bases. The CDR3 DNA reads TGCGCCAGCAGCTTTTTGACAGGGGGAAACTACGAGCAGTACTTC. Translation: CASSFLTGGNYEQYF.

The rearrangement links TRBV30 to TRBJ2-2; tentatively, D is TRBD1 (5 bases). V lost 8 bases, J lost 0 bases, and 13 bases lay in between. Germline CDR1 reads GTSNPN; CDR2 reads SVGIG (reference sequence). This CDR3 is 14 amino acids long. CDR3 loop: CAGRDRPNTGELFF. CDR3 DNA sequence: TGTGCCGGAAGAGACAGACCGAACACCGGGGAGCTGTTTTTT.

The chain is built from TRBV28 and TRBJ2-1, with 10 bases aligning to TRBD1. Per the germline V gene, CDR1 is MDHEN and CDR2 is SYDVKM. With 11 bases clipped from V and 10 bases from J, the junction kept 14 bases outside the gene matches. This CDR3 has 14 amino acids. In nucleotides, the CDR3 is TGTGCCGGCCGGGACAGGGGTGGTGGGGTAGAGCAGTTCTTC. Translating it yields CAGRDRGGGVEQFF.

The chain recombines TRBV7-6 with TRBJ2-7, with 12 bases fitting TRBD2. CDR3 length equals 17 residues. Germline CDR1 SGHVS, CDR2 FNYEAQ. Trimming cost V 2 bases and J 0 bases; bases outside gene matches: 5. This chain's CDR3 is CASSLSSGRAGSYEQYF. In DNA, the CDR3 is TGTGCCAGCAGCTTATCTAGCGGGAGGGCTGGCTCCTACGAGCAGTACTTC. Drawing the rest from reference TRBV7-6 and TRBJ2-7, the complete variable domain is GAGVSQSPRYKVTKRGQDVALRCDPISGHVSLYWYRQALGQGPEFLTYFNYEAQQDKSGLPNDRFSAERPEGSISTLTIQRTEQRDSAMYRCASSLSSGRAGSYEQYFGPGTRLTVT.

The chain carries TRBV7-2 and TRBJ2-4; D gene unclear. V was trimmed by 0 bases and J by 4 bases, leaving 10 bases between them. The CDR3 sequence is 15 residues long. Germline CDR1 is SGHTA and CDR2 is FQGNSA. The CDR3 reads CASSLAITTKNIQYF. CDR3 nucleotide sequence: TGTGCCAGCAGCTTAGCCATTACGACTAAAAACATTCAGTACTTC.

This clone turned up a few times. The J gene is TRBJ2-1, the V gene TRBV29-1, with D tentatively TRBD1 (5 bases). The CDR3 consists of 13 residues. Trimming shortened V by 4 bases and J by 1 base, and 8 bases separated the two germline ends. CDR1 is SQVTM and CDR2 is ANQGSEA in the germline V gene. The CDR3 bases are TGCAGCGTTGTCAGGACATCCTACAATGAGCAGTTCTTC. Protein sequence: CSVVRTSYNEQFF.

This rearrangement joins TRBV29-1 to TRBJ2-3; 11 bases map to TRBD1. The V gene's germline CDR1 is SQVTM and CDR2 ANQGSEA. The CDR3 has 14 amino acids. After removal of 3 bases from V and 4 bases from J, the junction contained 3 bases not matched to a gene. For the CDR3, the DNA is TGCAGCGTTGATTCGGGACAGGGGGCAGATACGCAGTATTTT. Its translation: CSVDSGQGADTQYF.

V gene TRBV6-6 combines with J gene TRBJ2-3, with no clear D. The germline V gene has CDR1 MNHNY and CDR2 SVGAGI (reference sequence). Trimming took 0 bases from V and 0 from J, leaving 7 bases between them. This CDR3 contains 15 residues. CDR3 coding DNA: TGTGCCAGCAGTTACTCGATGGGCAGCACAGATACGCAGTATTTT. Its protein is CASSYSMGSTDTQYF.

The chain has TRBV7-2 and TRBJ2-2; D is unclear. Germline values: CDR1 SGHTA, CDR2 FQGNSA. Trimming stripped 5 bases from V and 6 bases from J, with 7 bases between. The CDR3 sequence is 12 residues long. CDR3 DNA sequence: TGTGCCAGCAGCGTTAACTCCGGGGAGCTGTTTTTT. Encoded protein: CASSVNSGELFF.

This clone occurred a few times. The chain joins TRBV7-3 to TRBJ2-1; D uncertain. The CDR3 is 14 amino acids. V lost 6 bases and J lost 2, with 11 bases in between. From germline, CDR1 is SGHTA and CDR2 FQGTGA. The CDR3 nucleotides read TGTGCCAGCAGTCCCCCTGGAGCCTACAATGAGCAGTTCTTC. It codes for CASSPPGAYNEQFF.

The chain employs TRBV28 and TRBJ1-1, with a tentative D call TRBD1 (6 bases). V gave up 10 bases and J gave up 1 base, with 16 bases separating them. Germline V CDR1 and CDR2: MDHEN, SYDVKM. The CDR3 extends over 14 amino acids. In nucleotides, the CDR3 is TGTGCCACCAGACAGGTTGGGCGGAACACTGAAGCTTTCTTT. It is translated as CATRQVGRNTEAFF.

The rearrangement uses TRBV18 and TRBJ2-7; perhaps TRBD1 as D (6 bases). The CDR3 loop spans 12 amino acids. Looked up from germline, CDR1 is KGHSH and CDR2 is LQKENI. V lost 6 bases and J lost 5, with 11 bases in between. CDR3 DNA: TGTGCCAGCTCCTCCAGGGGAGACGAGCAGTACTTC. Protein product: CASSSRGDEQYF.

The chain is built from TRBV7-3 and TRBJ2-3; the D gene is possibly TRBD1 (5 bases). The length of the CDR3 is 13 residues. Germline lookup yields CDR1 SGHTA and CDR2 FQGTGA. V was trimmed by 2 bases and J by 5 bases, leaving 8 bases between them. The CDR3 here is CASSLSQGDTQYF. CDR3 sequence (DNA): TGTGCCAGCAGCTTATCGCAGGGAGATACGCAGTATTTT. Complete variable domain (other parts from reference TRBV7-3 and TRBJ2-3): GAGVSQTPSNKVTEKGKYVELRCDPISGHTALYWYRQSLGQGPEFLIYFQGTGAADDSGLPNDRFFAVRPEGSVSTLKIQRTERGDSAVYLCASSLSQGDTQYFGPGTRLTVL.

This clone was counted a few times. V is TRBV7-3 and J is TRBJ2-1; the match to TRBD2 covers 7 bases. The CDR3 contains 16 residues. CDR1 and CDR2 from the germline V gene are SGHTA and FQGTGA. Germline trimming cut 4 bases from V and 0 bases from J; bases unmatched to any gene: 6. The CDR3 nucleotides read TGTGCCAGCAGCTCCAAGGGCGGGAGCTCCTACAATGAGCAGTTCTTC. The encoded protein is CASSSKGGSSYNEQFF.

The chain couples TRBV7-2 to TRBJ2-1, with 8 positions matching TRBD2. CDR1 is SGHTA, CDR2 FQGNSA, per germline. V was clipped by 4 bases and J by 2 bases; unmatched bases: 4. The CDR3 contains 15 residues. In DNA, the CDR3 is TGTGCCAGCAGCTATAGCGGGGCTGCCTACAATGAGCAGTTCTTC. Encoded protein: CASSYSGAAYNEQFF.

This chain connects TRBV30 to TRBJ1-5; D gene uncertain. Germline V gives CDR1 GTSNPN, CDR2 SVGIG (reference sequence). V was pared by 0 bases and J by 3 bases, with 9 bases between. This CDR3 comprises 14 residues. The CDR3 region is CAWSVEGFNQPQHF. The CDR3 DNA is TGTGCCTGGAGTGTAGAGGGTTTCAATCAGCCCCAGCATTTT.

This clone was seen a few times. The chain links TRBV4-3 to TRBJ2-7; 7 positions match TRBD2. The germline V gene has CDR1 LGHNA and CDR2 YSLEER. The CDR3 length is 18 residues. The V and J ends lost 0 bases and 5 bases, in that order; junction bases with no gene match: 16. The CDR3 here is CASSQDWRTRVLYDEQYF. The CDR3 DNA reads as TGCGCCAGCAGCCAAGATTGGCGGACTAGGGTCCTATATGACGAGCAGTACTTC.

In regard to this clone: A read error may account for a junction end that differs from germline. The rearrangement uses TRBV5-5 and TRBJ2-4, with D possibly being TRBD2 (5 bases). The CDR3 is 12 residues long. Germline CDR1 and CDR2: SGHKS and YYEKEE (reference sequence). The CDR3 DNA reads as TGTGCCAGCAGCCCGGGAAGAGGGCAGGAAGTCTTC. Protein sequence: CASSPGRGQEVF.